One sample yielded the 8 T cell receptor beta chains listed below, sequenced in a study of cytomegalovirus exposure and HLA in healthy donors. With 60 Vbeta and 13 Jbeta primers, the PCR was carried out. Method: immunoSEQ multiplex PCR; TCRdb's copy keeps in-frame clones and lacks some. Of around 110,000 clones listed, approximately 66% are singletons. The sample comprised PBMCs. The origin of the receptors is a woman between 40 and 50 years old in good health and CMV-seropositive.

The rearrangement joins TRBV5-1 to TRBJ1-2; D uncertain. The germline gives CDR1 SGHRS, CDR2 YFSETQ. The CDR3 spans 15 residues. Trimming shortened V by 0 bases and J by 8 bases, and 17 bases separated the two germline ends. The CDR3 nucleotides read TGCGCCAGCAGCTTGGTAGCGCGTCAATTAGGCGGCTACACCTTC. Amino acid sequence: CASSLVARQLGGYTF.

This clone was seen a single time. The rearrangement uses TRBV19 and TRBJ1-6, with 11 positions matching TRBD1. Per the germline V gene, CDR1 is LNHDA and CDR2 is SQIVND (reference sequence). This CDR3 comprises 17 residues. Losses at the gene ends were 4 bases for V and 7 bases for J; bases not matched to a gene: 9. The CDR3 is CASSTRTGTGGNSPLHF. DNA of the CDR3: TGTGCCAGTAGTACTCGCACCGGGACAGGGGGAAATTCACCCCTCCACTTT.

With respect to this clone: One end of the junction fails to match germline, which may point to a read error. The J gene is TRBJ1-2, the V gene TRBV4-2; the D gene is possibly TRBD1 (5 bases). Germline V lookup: CDR1 LGHNA, CDR2 YNFKEQ. The CDR3 contains 14 residues. CDR3 residues: CASSQGVGVYGYPF. DNA for the CDR3: TGTGCCAGCAGCCAAGGCGTAGGGGTCTATGGCTACCCCTTC.

This chain connects TRBV25-1 to TRBJ2-7, with D perhaps TRBD2 (9 bases). The length of the CDR3 is 14 residues. Germline CDR1 is MGHDK and CDR2 is SYGVNS. V lost 6 bases, J lost 5 bases, and 17 bases lay in between. CDR3 DNA: TGTGCCAGCAGCCTAGCGGGACAGGTCCACGAGCAGTACTTC. Amino acid sequence: CASSLAGQVHEQYF.

This clone was counted a single time. The rearrangement uses TRBV20-1 and TRBJ2-7; 7 bases are shared with TRBD2. The CDR3 is made up of 11 amino acids. The trim removed 7 bases at V and 4 bases at J, leaving 4 bases unmatched. CDR1 and CDR2 (germline): DFQATT, SNEGSKA (reference sequence). CDR3 bases: TGCAGTGTATGGGGGGGTTACGAGCAGTACTTC. Its protein product is CSVWGGYEQYF.

The chain has TRBV19 and TRBJ2-1; 11 bases align to TRBD2. J was trimmed by 9 bases and V by 5 bases; bases with no gene match: 9. The CDR3 contains 15 residues. The V gene's germline CDR1 is LNHDA and CDR2 SQIVND (reference sequence). CDR3 residues: CASSFELAGVREQFF. The CDR3 DNA follows: TGTGCCAGTAGTTTTGAACTAGCGGGAGTTCGTGAGCAGTTCTTC.

The chain has TRBV7-3 and TRBJ2-7, with D possibly TRBD1 on 6 matching bases. V was shortened by 5 bases and J by 5 bases, with 13 bases between the two germline ends. The germline V gene encodes CDR1 SGHTA and CDR2 FQGTGA. The CDR3 spans 13 residues. The CDR3 nucleotides are TGTGCCAGCAGCAGATACAGGGACGACGAGCAGTACTTC. Residues: CASSRYRDDEQYF.

V gene TRBV4-1 combines with J gene TRBJ2-5; 8 bases are a match to TRBD1. J gave up 6 bases and V 0 bases, and 12 bases lay outside the gene matches. Germline CDR1 and CDR2: MGHRA and YSYEKL. This CDR3 spans 17 amino acids. The CDR3 loop reads CASSQDPPQGAEQTQYF. CDR3 coding DNA: TGCGCCAGCAGCCAAGATCCACCCCAGGGGGCTGAGCAGACCCAGTACTTC.